The entry that follows covers one TCR beta chain sequence. CDR3 length: 15 residues. The germline V gene encodes CDR1 SEHNR and CDR2 FQNEAQ (reference sequence). With 1 base clipped from V and 8 bases from J, the junction kept 3 bases outside the gene matches. The source of the sample is a study of blood T cell repertoires in COVID-19. Grouping used clinical history reported by participants in a survey and questionnaire. Original processing methods: Estimation of nucleated cell counts was performed using reference gene primer amplification. Clones were read by immunoSEQ multiplex PCR, and TCRdb kept only the in-frame ones, dropping some. V and J calls and clone size are given by that table; D and trimming were obtained from the DNA. Counted here are hundreds of thousands of clones, around 89% occurring once; the ten biggest clones make up 2.4%.

The V call is TRBV7-9, the J call TRBJ1-4; TRBD1 agrees at 11 bases. The source of this sequence is a woman between 18 and 30 years old who had recovered from COVID-19. What was sequenced was PBMCs or T cells enriched from blood (not recorded which). CDR3: CASSLGGQGGEKLFF. The CDR3 region has the DNA TGTGCCAGCAGCTTAGGGGGACAGGGGGGCGAAAAACTGTTTTTT.